This TCR beta chain was found in a study of spatial heterogeneity in lung cancer (dated by TCRdb to the late 2010s). Broadly, across the study: Beta-chain transcripts were consistently detected in greater numbers than alpha-chain transcripts, which likely reflected higher beta-chain transcript abundance. In tumor regions, TCR transcript counts showed a strong correlation with a T cell transcriptional module score derived from matched bulk RNA-seq. In the raw uncorrected reads, each unique combination of TCR and UMI appeared on average more than ten times. The study quantitatively compared TCR alpha and beta repertoires across multiple tumor regions, matched nontumor lung and blood in non-small cell lung cancer. TCR repertoire features were related to nonsynonymous mutation counts determined by whole-exome sequencing of tumor tissue. Both alpha and beta chains were TCR-sequenced in 200 to 250 tumor regions, around 65 matched nontumor lung samples and roughly 50 PBMC samples obtained at surgery. General study outcomes and caveats: TCR-seq coverage of tumor T cells was estimated at only around 7% for alpha chains and around 14% for beta chains. Additional single-cell paired TCR alpha and beta sequencing was considered necessary to confirm, at a functional level, the hypothesis that regional TCRs recognize regional mutations. Counts of ubiquitous and regional expanded TCRs correlated with counts of ubiquitous and regional nonsynonymous mutations, respectively. The number of expanded intratumoral alpha and beta TCRs correlated with the tumor nonsynonymous mutation count.

The library was generated by 5' RACE. TCRdb names NextSeq 500 as the instrument used. In the TCR library protocol, a unique molecular identifier was attached to each TCR cDNA molecule so that PCR and sequencing errors could be corrected. Per the original workflow: Decombinator tools were used for TCR identification, UMI-based error correction and CDR3 extraction. Expanded TCRs were defined as those above a frequency of 2 per 1,000, corresponding to the top 1% of the tumor frequency distribution. Expanded tumor TCRs were classed as regional if statistically deemed absent (corrected P<0.05) from at least one tumor region, otherwise ubiquitous. Renyi diversity was calculated using the R vegan package after each repertoire was subsampled 100 times to 5,000 TCRs. To build CDR3 similarity networks, amino acid triplet string-kernel similarity was used, and CDR3s were connected when their pairwise similarity was above 0.82. TCRdb ran its own pipeline on the public reads, namely fastp trimming at Q25 and MiXCR clone calling, and kept in-frame beta chains. Merged by CDR3 protein, the rows form single entries marked with the most common genes and DNA. The V and J calls were determined by TCRdb, not by the authors. For this sample there are about 9,600 distinct CDR3 sequences; approximately 12% appear just once. Of the sample, over 9.5% falls within the top ten clones.

In this sample, this clonotype turned up many times. The antigen it recognizes is unknown. Per-base qualities were not stored, and no clone one base away is much larger. The meaning of the sample's time point label: sample taken at primary tumor resection. Donors were 72 patients with early-stage, untreated non-small cell lung cancer from the lung TRACERx cohort. Without any cell sorting, TCR sequencing was performed on whole RNA extracted either from tumor and nontumor lung tissue or from cryopreserved PBMC samples. Only patients with enough RNA available from two or more tumor regions were chosen for TCR sequencing. Before selection, tumor and adjacent nontumor lung specimens were reviewed by a lung pathologist. Material: lung tumor tissue, obtained at surgery. The sequence was obtained from a male donor with early-stage non-small cell lung cancer.

The CDR3 sequence is CASGTGQGRRAGEYEQYF. The bases read TGCGCCAGCGGCACGGGACAGGGAAGGCGAGCGGGAGAGTACGAGCAGTACTTC. The sequence joins TRBV5-1 to TRBJ2-7; tentative D gene TRBD1, with 9 bases matching. The germline V gene yields SGHRS for CDR1 and YFSETQ for CDR2. V loses 7 bases of germline sequence and J loses 4 bases, and the interval between the two ends is 30 bases. Reading from cysteine to phenylalanine, the CDR3 counts 18 amino acids. The DNA shown is the 54-base CDR3, in frame from base 1.